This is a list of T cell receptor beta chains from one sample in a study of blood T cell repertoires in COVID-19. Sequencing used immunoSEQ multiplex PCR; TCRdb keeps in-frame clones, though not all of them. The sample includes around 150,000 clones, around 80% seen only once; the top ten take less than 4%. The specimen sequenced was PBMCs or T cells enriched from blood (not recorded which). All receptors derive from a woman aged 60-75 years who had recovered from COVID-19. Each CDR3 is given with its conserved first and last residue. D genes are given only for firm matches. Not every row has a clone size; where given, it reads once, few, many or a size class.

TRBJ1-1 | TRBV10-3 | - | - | CAISEGDTEAFF | TGTGCCATCAGTGAAGGGGACACTGAAGCTTTCTTT
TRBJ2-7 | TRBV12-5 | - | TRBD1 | CASGYGQGAYEQYF | TGTGCTAGTGGTTACGGACAGGGGGCTTACGAGCAGTACTTC
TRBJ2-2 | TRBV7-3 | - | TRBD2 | CASSKLPGLASGELFF | TGTGCCAGCAGCAAACTTCCGGGACTAGCGAGCGGGGAGCTGTTTTTT
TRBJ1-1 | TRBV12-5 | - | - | CASGLVLGSFDTEAFF | TGTGCTAGTGGTTTGGTACTGGGCAGCTTCGACACTGAAGCTTTCTTT
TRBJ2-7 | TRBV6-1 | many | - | CASSEDGAPGDPYEQYF | TGTGCCAGCAGTGAAGATGGGGCCCCAGGGGACCCCTATGAGCAGTACTTC
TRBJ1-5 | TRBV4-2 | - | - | CASSQGAGNQPQHF | TGTGCCAGCAGCCAAGGGGCTGGCAATCAGCCCCAGCATTTT
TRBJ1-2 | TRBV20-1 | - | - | CSASGTSYGYTF | TGCAGTGCTAGTGGCACAAGCTATGGCTACACCTTC
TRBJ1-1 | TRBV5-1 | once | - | CASSLDTGMNTEAFF | TGCGCCAGCAGCTTGGATACGGGGATGAACACTGAAGCTTTCTTT
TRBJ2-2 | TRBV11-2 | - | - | CASSNTQGSNTGELFF | TGTGCCAGCAGTAATACGCAGGGCTCGAACACCGGGGAGCTGTTTTTT
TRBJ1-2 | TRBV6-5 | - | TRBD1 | CASRVDRDYGYTF | TGTGCCAGCAGAGTTGACAGGGACTATGGCTACACCTTC
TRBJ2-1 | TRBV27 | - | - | CASSLAGLTEQFF | TGTGCCAGCAGTTTAGCGGGCCTAACCGAGCAGTTCTTC
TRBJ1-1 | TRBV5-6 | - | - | CASSLGGSAEAFF | TGTGCCAGCAGCTTGGGCGGGAGCGCTGAAGCTTTCTTT
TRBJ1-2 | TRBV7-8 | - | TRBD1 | CASSLDRGGGYTF | TGTGCCAGCAGCCTTGACAGGGGAGGAGGCTACACCTTC
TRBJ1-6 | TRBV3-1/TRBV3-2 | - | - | CASSLGGPGDNSPLHF | TGTGCCAGCAGCTTGGGGGGGCCAGGGGATAATTCACCCCTCCACTTT
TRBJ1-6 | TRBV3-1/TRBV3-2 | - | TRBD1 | CASSQVLGQGDSPLHF | TGTGCCAGCAGCCAAGTTCTTGGACAGGGGGATTCACCCCTCCACTTT
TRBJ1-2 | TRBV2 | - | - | CASSVGRFNYGYTF | TGTGCCAGCAGTGTAGGCAGGTTTAACTATGGCTACACCTTC
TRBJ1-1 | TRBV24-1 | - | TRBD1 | CATSDPKTGETEAFF | TGTGCCACCAGTGACCCTAAGACAGGGGAAACTGAAGCTTTCTTT
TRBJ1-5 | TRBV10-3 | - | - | CAISDWDTNQPQHF | TGTGCCATCAGTGATTGGGACACCAATCAGCCCCAGCATTTT
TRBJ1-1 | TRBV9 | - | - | CASSPTPAFF | TGTGCCAGCAGCCCTACCCCAGCTTTCTTT
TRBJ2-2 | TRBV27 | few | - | CASSIDWDTGELFF | TGTGCCAGCAGTATAGACTGGGACACCGGGGAGCTGTTTTTT
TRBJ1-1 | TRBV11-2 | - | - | CASSITRGGTEAFF | TGTGCCAGCAGCATCACCAGGGGAGGGACTGAAGCTTTCTTT
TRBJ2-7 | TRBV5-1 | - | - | CASSRETKSSYEQYF | TGCGCCAGCAGTCGCGAGACTAAGAGCTCCTACGAGCAGTACTTC
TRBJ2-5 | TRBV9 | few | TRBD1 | CASSVAGTEGETQYF | TGTGCCAGCAGCGTAGCTGGGACAGAGGGAGAGACCCAGTACTTC
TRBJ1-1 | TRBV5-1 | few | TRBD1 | CASSFLTGAGNTEAFF | TGCGCCAGCAGCTTCCTGACAGGGGCCGGCAACACTGAAGCTTTCTTT
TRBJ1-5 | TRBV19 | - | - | CASSAYLWGRNQPQHF | TGTGCCAGTAGTGCGTACTTATGGGGGCGCAATCAGCCCCAGCATTTT
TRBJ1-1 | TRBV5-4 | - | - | CASSFQGGTEAFF | TGTGCCAGCAGCTTCCAGGGAGGCACTGAAGCTTTCTTT
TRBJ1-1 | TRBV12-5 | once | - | CASGLGGRIAEAFF | TGTGCTAGTGGTTTGGGGGGGCGTATCGCTGAAGCTTTCTTT
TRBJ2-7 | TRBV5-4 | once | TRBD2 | CASSKTSGGTYEQYF | TGTGCCAGCAGCAAGACTAGCGGGGGAACCTACGAGCAGTACTTC